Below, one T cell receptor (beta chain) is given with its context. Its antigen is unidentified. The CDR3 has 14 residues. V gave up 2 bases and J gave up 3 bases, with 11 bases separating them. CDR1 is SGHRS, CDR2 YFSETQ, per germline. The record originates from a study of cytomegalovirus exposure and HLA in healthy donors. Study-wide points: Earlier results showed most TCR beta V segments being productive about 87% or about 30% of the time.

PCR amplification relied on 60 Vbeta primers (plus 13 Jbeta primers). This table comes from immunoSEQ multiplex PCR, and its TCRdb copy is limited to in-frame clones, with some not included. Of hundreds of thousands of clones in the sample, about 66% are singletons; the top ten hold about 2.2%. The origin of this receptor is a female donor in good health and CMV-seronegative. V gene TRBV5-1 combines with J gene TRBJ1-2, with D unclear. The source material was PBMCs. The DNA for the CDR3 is TGCGCCAGCAGCTTACGGACTAGGGACTATGGCTACACCTTC. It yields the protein CASSLRTRDYGYTF.